These 13 T cell receptor beta chains were sequenced from one sample in a study of shared clonotypes between healthy human individuals. Here immunoSEQ multiplex PCR was the method, and the copy in TCRdb shows in-frame clones only, minus some. The sample holds about 680,000 clones, 55% to 85% seen once. Sequencing input: memory CD4+ T cells sorted from blood. Subset defined: CD45RA-negative fraction. The receptors derive from a woman aged 25 to 39 in good health.

This chain links TRBV19 with TRBJ2-2; 12 nucleotides line up with TRBD2. This CDR3 comprises 17 residues. Trimming took 6 bases from V and 4 from J; bases not matched to a gene: 9. Germline V gives CDR1 LNHDA, CDR2 SQIVND (reference sequence). The CDR3 reads CASRLTSGSASTGELFF. In DNA, the CDR3 is TGTGCCAGTAGGTTGACTAGCGGGAGCGCAAGCACCGGGGAGCTGTTTTTT.

This chain connects TRBV11-2 to TRBJ2-5; tentatively, D is TRBD1 (6 bases). Trimming took off 3 bases at V and 2 bases at J, with 13 bases between the two ends. Germline V gives CDR1 SGHAT, CDR2 FQNNGV. This CDR3 region has 15 residues. Here the CDR3 DNA reads TGTGCCAGCAGCTTTTCCAGGGGCCGACAAGAGACCCAGTACTTC. Translating it yields CASSFSRGRQETQYF. Full variable domain (outside the CDR3, taken from reference TRBV11-2 and TRBJ2-5): EAGVAQSPRYKIIEKRQSVAFWCNPISGHATLYWYQQILGQGPKLLIQFQNNGVVDDSQLPKDRFSAERLKGVDSTLKIQPAKLEDSAVYLCASSFSRGRQETQYFGPGTRLLVL.

The chain links TRBV25-1 to TRBJ2-3; 9 nucleotides agree with TRBD2. Germline V gene lookup returns CDR1 MGHDK and CDR2 SYGVNS. V shed 1 base, J shed 3 bases, and the junction held 2 bases outside the gene matches. This CDR3 is built from 15 residues. CDR3 DNA: TGTGCCAGCAGTGAATGGAGCGGGAGGACAGATACGCAGTATTTT. This gives the protein CASSEWSGRTDTQYF.

This clone occurred a few times. This chain joins TRBV10-3 and TRBJ2-1; TRBD2 agrees at 12 bases. After removal of 6 bases from V and 10 bases from J, the junction contained 10 bases not matched to a gene. Per the germline V gene, CDR1 is ENHRY and CDR2 is SYGVKD. The CDR3 covers 15 residues. The CDR3 loop reads CAIRKTSGRSDEQFF. The CDR3 bases are TGTGCCATCAGGAAGACTAGCGGGAGATCAGACGAGCAGTTCTTC.

The chain links TRBV7-2 to TRBJ2-1; the match to TRBD2 covers 13 bases. This CDR3 has 17 residues. Germline V gives CDR1 SGHTA, CDR2 FQGNSA. V shed 3 bases and J 7 bases; nucleotides not matched to a gene: 9. This CDR3 is CASSLAQLAGGPNEQFF. The CDR3 region has the DNA TGTGCCAGCAGCTTGGCCCAACTAGCGGGAGGGCCGAATGAGCAGTTCTTC.

J is TRBJ2-2 and V is TRBV19; the D gene is possibly TRBD2 (5 bases). Germline-derived CDR1 and CDR2 are LNHDA and SQIVND (reference sequence). The CDR3 extends over 15 amino acids. V dropped 4 bases and J dropped 2 bases, with 11 bases sitting between them. This CDR3 reads CASSRPSHNTGELFF. The CDR3 coding sequence is TGTGCCAGTAGTAGGCCTAGCCATAACACCGGGGAGCTGTTTTTT.

A few counts support this clone. The DNA for the CDR3 is TGTGCCAGCAGGGGGACTAGCGGGAGCTCCTACGAGCAGTACTTC. Translation: CASRGTSGSSYEQYF. The chain links TRBV27 to TRBJ2-7, with TRBD2 matching 14 bases. The trim removed 6 bases at V and 0 bases at J, leaving 1 base unmatched. The germline CDR1 and CDR2 sequences are MNHEY and SMNVEV (reference sequence). The CDR3 consists of 15 residues.

The V and J genes are TRBV5-1 and TRBJ2-7, with TRBD2 identical over 9 bases. Germline lookup yields CDR1 SGHRS and CDR2 YFSETQ. This CDR3 has 15 amino acids. The junction had 5 bases not matched to a gene; V was cut back by 4 bases and J by 0 bases. The CDR3 DNA reads TGCGCCAGCAGCGATCGGACTAGCGCCTCCTACGAGCAGTACTTC. It yields the protein CASSDRTSASYEQYF. Full variable domain (missing parts from reference TRBV5-1 and TRBJ2-7): KAGVTQTPRYLIKTRGQQVTLSCSPISGHRSVSWYQQTPGQGLQFLFEYFSETQRNKGNFPGRFSGRQFSNSRSEMNVSTLELGDSALYLCASSDRTSASYEQYFGPGTRLTVT.

This clone was observed a few times. The genes are TRBV11-1 and TRBJ2-5; perhaps TRBD2 as D (5 bases). V lost 6 bases and J 4 bases, leaving 18 bases between the germline ends. The CDR3 spans 15 residues. The germline V gene has CDR1 SGHAT and CDR2 FQDESV (reference sequence). The CDR3 sequence is CASSGPRSAGETQYF. The CDR3 nucleotides are TGTGCCAGCAGTGGACCCAGATCCGCGGGAGAGACCCAGTACTTC. The full variable domain, completed using reference TRBV11-1 and TRBJ2-5, is EAEVAQSPRYKITEKSQAVAFWCDPISGHATLYWYRQILGQGPELLVQFQDESVVDDSQLPKDRFSAERLKGVDSTLKIQPAELGDSAMYLCASSGPRSAGETQYFGPGTRLLVL.

The chain uses TRBV15 and TRBJ1-5; D is ambiguous. Germline assignment: CDR1 LNHNV and CDR2 YYDKDF (reference sequence). V lost 0 bases and J 7 bases, leaving 13 bases between the germline ends. The CDR3 spans 15 residues. DNA of the CDR3: TGTGCCACCAGCAGAGATGTGTCAGTTCGGCAGCCCCAGCATTTT. Residues: CATSRDVSVRQPQHF.

The gene calls are TRBV9 and TRBJ1-2; D is ambiguous. Trimming took off 0 bases at V and 2 bases at J, with 8 bases between the two ends. There are 14 residues in the CDR3. From germline, CDR1 is SGDLS and CDR2 YYNGEE. CDR3 sequence reads: CASSVDQTNYGYTF. The CDR3 region has the DNA TGTGCCAGCAGCGTAGATCAGACAAACTATGGCTACACCTTC.

This chain connects TRBV18 to TRBJ1-5; D is undetermined. CDR1 KGHSH and CDR2 LQKENI come from the germline V gene. V lost 5 bases, J lost 0 bases, and 5 bases lay in between. The CDR3 loop spans 13 amino acids. The CDR3 DNA follows: TGTGCCAGCTCATCAGGTAGCAATCAGCCCCAGCATTTT. This encodes CASSSGSNQPQHF.

V gene TRBV6-1 combines with J gene TRBJ1-2, with 7 bases lining up with TRBD1. The length of the CDR3 is 12 residues. CDR1 MNHNS and CDR2 SASEGT come from the germline V gene. Germline trimming cut 11 bases from V and 4 bases from J; bases unmatched to any gene: 7. DNA of the CDR3: TGTGCCGTTACAGGGGAGGGCTATGGCTACACCTTC. Protein product: CAVTGEGYGYTF.